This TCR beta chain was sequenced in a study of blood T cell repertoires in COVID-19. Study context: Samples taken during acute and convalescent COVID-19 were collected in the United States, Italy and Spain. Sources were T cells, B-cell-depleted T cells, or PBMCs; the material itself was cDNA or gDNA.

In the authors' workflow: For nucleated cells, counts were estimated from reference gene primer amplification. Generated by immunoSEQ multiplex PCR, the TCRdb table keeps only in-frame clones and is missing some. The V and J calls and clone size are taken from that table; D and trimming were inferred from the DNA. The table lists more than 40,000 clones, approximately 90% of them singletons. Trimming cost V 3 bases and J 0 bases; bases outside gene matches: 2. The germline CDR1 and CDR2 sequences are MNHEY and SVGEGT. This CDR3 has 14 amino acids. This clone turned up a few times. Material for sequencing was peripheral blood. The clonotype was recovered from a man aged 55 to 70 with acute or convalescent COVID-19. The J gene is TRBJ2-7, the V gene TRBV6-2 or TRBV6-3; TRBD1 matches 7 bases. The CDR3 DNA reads TGTGCCAGCAGTTATGGACAGGCCTCCTACGAGCAGTACTTC. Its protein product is CASSYGQASYEQYF.